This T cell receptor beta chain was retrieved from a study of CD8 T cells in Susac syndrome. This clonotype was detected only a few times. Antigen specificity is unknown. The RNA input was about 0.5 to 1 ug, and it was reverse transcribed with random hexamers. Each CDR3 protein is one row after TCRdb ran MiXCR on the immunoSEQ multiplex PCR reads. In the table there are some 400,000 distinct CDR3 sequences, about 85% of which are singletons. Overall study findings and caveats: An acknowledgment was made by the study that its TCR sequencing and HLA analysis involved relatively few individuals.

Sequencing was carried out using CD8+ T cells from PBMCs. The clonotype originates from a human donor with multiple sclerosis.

The chain's CDR3 is CAIGLAGGTTSTDTQYF. The CDR3 nucleotides are TGTGCCATCGGGCTAGCGGGGGGTACAACTAGCACAGATACGCAGTATTTT. The chain employs TRBV10-3 and TRBJ2-3; 11 bases fit TRBD2. CDR3 length: 17 residues. The ends lost 8 bases at V and 0 bases at J; junction bases unmatched: 10. CDR1 ENHRY and CDR2 SYGVKD come from the germline V gene.